This TCR beta chain originates from a study of cytomegalovirus exposure and HLA in healthy donors. The study, taken as a whole, reports: Near-uniform donor sequencing depth was presumed by presence/absence analyses.

Researchers ran the PCR with 60 Vbeta and 13 Jbeta primers. Repertoires were generated with immunoSEQ multiplex PCR, while TCRdb's copy carries only in-frame clones and drops some. Among 100,000 to 150,000 clones listed, about 70% were seen once. This CDR3 spans 15 amino acids. Germline CDR1 SGHTA, CDR2 FQGNSA. Trimming left V 1 base short and J 9 bases short, with 13 bases between. In the case of this clone: What it binds is unknown.

The sample taken for sequencing was PBMCs. The clonotype comes from a woman aged 60-70 years in good health and CMV-seropositive. The chain recombines TRBV7-2 with TRBJ1-6; D gene ambiguous. The CDR3 sequence: CASSLGRNIISPLHF. The DNA for the CDR3 is TGTGCCAGCAGCTTAGGGAGGAATATAATTTCACCCCTCCACTTT.